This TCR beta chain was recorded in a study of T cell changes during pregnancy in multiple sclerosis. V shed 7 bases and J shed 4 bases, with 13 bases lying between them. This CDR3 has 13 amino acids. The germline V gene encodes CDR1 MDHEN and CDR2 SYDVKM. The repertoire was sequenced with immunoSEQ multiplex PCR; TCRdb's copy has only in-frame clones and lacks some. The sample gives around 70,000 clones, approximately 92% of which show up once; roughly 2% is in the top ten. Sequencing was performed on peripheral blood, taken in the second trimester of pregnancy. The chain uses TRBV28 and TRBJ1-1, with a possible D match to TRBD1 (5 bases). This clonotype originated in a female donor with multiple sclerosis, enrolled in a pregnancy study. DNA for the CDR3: TGTGCCAGCACCCGGGGGGGGAGCACTGAAGCTTTCTTT. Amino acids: CASTRGGSTEAFF.